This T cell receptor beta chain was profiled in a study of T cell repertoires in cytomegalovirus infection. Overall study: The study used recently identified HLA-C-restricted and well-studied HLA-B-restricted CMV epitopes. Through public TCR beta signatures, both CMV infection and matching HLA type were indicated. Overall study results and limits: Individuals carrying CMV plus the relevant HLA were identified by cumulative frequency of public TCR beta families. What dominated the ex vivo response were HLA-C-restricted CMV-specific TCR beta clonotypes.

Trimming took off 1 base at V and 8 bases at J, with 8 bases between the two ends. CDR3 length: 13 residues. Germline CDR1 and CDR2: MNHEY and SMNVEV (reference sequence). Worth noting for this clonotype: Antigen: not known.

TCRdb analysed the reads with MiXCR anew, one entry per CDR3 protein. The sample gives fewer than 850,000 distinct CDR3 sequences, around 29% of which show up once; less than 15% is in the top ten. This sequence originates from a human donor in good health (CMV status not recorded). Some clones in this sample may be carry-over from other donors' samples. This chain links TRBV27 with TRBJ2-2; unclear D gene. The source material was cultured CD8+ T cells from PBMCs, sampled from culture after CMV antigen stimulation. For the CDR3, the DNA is TGTGCCAGCAGTTTATACCGGCAGGGGGAGCTGTTTTTT. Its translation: CASSLYRQGELFF.